The 28 T cell receptor beta chains reported below all come from one sample, sequenced in a study of T cell responses to AZD1222 COVID-19 vaccine. Using immunoSEQ multiplex PCR, the repertoire was profiled, and TCRdb retains in-frame clones only, with some absent. The sample contains about 100,000 clones, just over 85% of which appear only once. The sequencing used peripheral blood, collected on day 0 of AZD1222 vaccination. All receptors come from an adult in good health.

This clone was detected a few times. The gene calls are TRBV2 and TRBJ1-3; no reliable D call. V lost 2 bases, J lost 1 base, and 0 bases lay in between. CDR1 is SNHLY, CDR2 FYNNEI, per germline. The CDR3 loop spans 12 amino acids. The CDR3 region is CASSESGNTIYF. CDR3 DNA: TGTGCCAGCAGTGAATCTGGAAACACCATATATTTT.

The chain uses TRBV19 and TRBJ1-1; 7 bases are shared with TRBD1. CDR3 length: 13 amino acids. Looked up from germline, CDR1 is LNHDA and CDR2 is SQIVND (reference sequence). The trim removed 2 bases at V and 8 bases at J, leaving 5 bases unmatched. The CDR3 loop reads CASSIRGTAEAFF. The CDR3, as DNA: TGTGCCAGTAGTATAAGGGGGACAGCAGAAGCTTTCTTT. The entire variable domain, with the rest obtained from reference TRBV19 and TRBJ1-1, is as follows: DGGITQSPKYLFRKEGQNVTLSCEQNLNHDAMYWYRQDPGQGLRLIYYSQIVNDFQKGDIAEGYSVSREKKESFPLTVTSAQKNPTAFYLCASSIRGTAEAFFGQGTRLTVV.

This clone was observed a handful of times. This chain joins TRBV3-1 (or the pseudogene TRBV3-2) and TRBJ1-4; 7 bases align to TRBD1. The CDR3 runs 15 residues. Trimming removed 2 bases from V and 6 bases from J; junction bases left unmatched: 6. The germline CDR1 and CDR2 sequences are LGHDT and YNNKEL (reference sequence). The CDR3 nucleotides read TGTGCCAGCAGCCAAAGGCCTGACAGGGATGAAAAACTGTTTTTT. Its translation is CASSQRPDRDEKLFF.

The chain combines TRBV28 with TRBJ1-2, with D hard to call. Between the trimmed V and J ends, which lost 7 bases and 1 base, there was a span of 10 bases. The CDR3 has 13 amino acids. CDR1 and CDR2 (germline): MDHEN, SYDVKM. The CDR3 loop is CASKVHSNYGYTF. The DNA of the CDR3 is TGTGCCAGCAAGGTGCACAGTAACTATGGCTACACCTTC.

The chain couples TRBV6-1 to TRBJ1-3; D gene uncertain. CDR3 size: 13 residues. V lost 3 bases, J lost 4 bases, and 7 bases lay in between. Looked up from germline, CDR1 is MNHNS and CDR2 is SASEGT. The CDR3 is CASSEGYGNTIYF. Here the CDR3 DNA reads TGTGCCAGCAGTGAGGGGTACGGAAACACCATATATTTT.

The chain couples TRBV7-2 to TRBJ2-3; D not resolved. The CDR3 is 15 amino acids. V was pared by 0 bases and J by 4 bases, with 11 bases between. The germline V gene encodes CDR1 SGHTA and CDR2 FQGNSA. This chain's CDR3 is CASSLAFLVADTQYF. The DNA for the CDR3 is TGTGCCAGCAGCTTAGCGTTCCTAGTCGCAGATACGCAGTATTTT.

This chain uses TRBV10-3 with TRBJ2-3, with D tentatively TRBD1 or TRBD2 (6 bases each). Germline-derived CDR1 and CDR2 are ENHRY and SYGVKD. V lost 3 bases and J lost 3, with 13 bases in between. This CDR3 has 15 amino acids. The DNA for the CDR3 is TGTGCCATCAGTGATGGGGGGCTGGATACAGATACGCAGTATTTT. Translation: CAISDGGLDTDTQYF.

This clone was counted once. The rearrangement joins TRBV11-2 to TRBJ1-1; D is possibly TRBD1 (6 bases). Trimming took 7 bases from V and 7 from J, leaving 16 bases between them. CDR1 is SGHAT and CDR2 is FQNNGV in the germline V gene. This CDR3 comprises 13 residues. CDR3 sequence: CASTPLGGVEAFF. As DNA, the CDR3 is TGTGCCAGCACCCCGTTAGGGGGGGTTGAAGCTTTCTTT.

CDR3 bases: TGTGCCAGCAGCCAAGCAGCAGGGAACTATGGCTACACCTTC. It codes for CASSQAAGNYGYTF. J is TRBJ1-2 and V is TRBV3-1 (or the pseudogene TRBV3-2), with D tentatively TRBD1 (5 bases). V dropped 1 base and J dropped 2 bases, with 8 bases sitting between them. There are 14 residues in the CDR3. Looked up from germline, CDR1 is LGHDT and CDR2 is YNNKEL (reference sequence).

The chain couples TRBV4-2 to TRBJ2-3; D assignment may be TRBD1 or TRBD2 (5 bases each). V gave up 0 bases and J gave up 1 base, with 11 bases separating them. The CDR3 contains 16 residues. Germline V CDR1 and CDR2: LGHNA, YNFKEQ. The CDR3 is CASSQDLGVRTDTQYF. The DNA for the CDR3 is TGTGCCAGCAGCCAAGATCTGGGGGTTCGCACAGATACGCAGTATTTT.

In this sample, this clone turned up once. V usage is TRBV27 and J usage is TRBJ2-1; 7 nucleotides line up with TRBD1. Germline V lookup: CDR1 MNHEY, CDR2 SMNVEV (reference sequence). The CDR3 runs 14 residues. V was pared by 9 bases and J by 6 bases, with 11 bases of the junction left unmatched. The CDR3 protein is CASRSGTAFNEQFF. CDR3 DNA: TGTGCCAGTCGCTCCGGGACAGCGTTCAATGAGCAGTTCTTC.

The CDR3 loop reads CASSLAGSRRNEQFF. The CDR3 nucleotides are TGTGCCAGCAGTTTAGCGGGATCTAGACGCAATGAGCAGTTCTTC. The chain carries TRBV27 and TRBJ2-1, with D perhaps matching TRBD2 (6 bases). CDR3 length: 15 residues. Trimming removed 2 bases from V and 6 bases from J, with 14 bases in between. Germline CDR1 is MNHEY and CDR2 is SMNVEV (reference sequence).

The J gene is TRBJ1-3, the V gene TRBV27; D call uncertain. Per germline, CDR1 MNHEY and CDR2 SMNVEV (reference sequence). This CDR3 spans 13 amino acids. V gave up 3 bases and J gave up 9 bases, with 12 bases separating them. CDR3 amino acids: CASSLSVGGTIYF. As DNA, the CDR3 is TGTGCCAGCAGTTTGTCTGTAGGTGGCACCATATATTTT.

This clone was found once. This sequence joins TRBV18 and TRBJ1-4; 10 bases fit TRBD1. V shed 3 bases, J shed 8 bases, and the junction held 3 bases outside the gene matches. Germline CDR1 is KGHSH and CDR2 is LQKENI. This CDR3 spans 14 amino acids. The CDR3 DNA reads as TGTGCCAGCTCACCTGGGACAGGGGAAGAAAAACTGTTTTTT. Its protein is CASSPGTGEEKLFF.

V gene TRBV6-1 combines with J gene TRBJ1-1, with 8 bases fitting TRBD1. The germline CDR1 and CDR2 sequences are MNHNS and SASEGT. V lost 3 bases and J lost 1; bases outside the gene matches: 4. The CDR3 is 15 residues long. The DNA for the CDR3 is TGTGCCAGCAGTGACCAGGGGGCCCCGAACACTGAAGCTTTCTTT. Amino acids: CASSDQGAPNTEAFF.

The chain employs TRBV6-5 and TRBJ2-7; D tentatively reads TRBD1 or TRBD2 (5 bases each). The CDR3 loop spans 12 amino acids. Trimming shortened V by 5 bases and J by 3 bases, and 8 bases separated the two germline ends. Germline CDR1 MNHEY, CDR2 SVGAGI. Here the CDR3 reads CASSRDGYEQYF. CDR3 coding DNA: TGTGCCAGCAGTCGGGACGGCTACGAGCAGTACTTC.

CDR3 nucleotide sequence: TGTGCCAGTGGCCTGGACAGGGACACTGAAGCTTTCTTT. This gives the protein CASGLDRDTEAFF. This chain uses TRBV6-5 with TRBJ1-1, with 8 bases fitting TRBD1. Germline values: CDR1 MNHEY, CDR2 SVGAGI. The CDR3 sequence is 13 residues long. V dropped 9 bases and J dropped 3; count of bases not matched to a gene: 6.

This chain connects TRBV27 to TRBJ1-2; 8 positions agree with TRBD1. This CDR3 has 13 residues. V was clipped by 7 bases and J by 7 bases; unmatched bases: 8. Germline V gives CDR1 MNHEY, CDR2 SMNVEV (reference sequence). The DNA of the CDR3 is TGTGCCAGCAAGGACAGGGAAAGGCTTGGCTACACCTTC. Its protein product is CASKDRERLGYTF.

The chain has TRBV3-1 (or the pseudogene TRBV3-2) and TRBJ2-1; D ambiguous. The CDR3 is 14 residues long. Germline CDR1 reads LGHDT; CDR2 reads YNNKEL (reference sequence). Trimming cost V 0 bases and J 12 bases, with 15 bases left between them. The CDR3 region is CASSQDFVGPWQFF. CDR3 coding DNA: TGTGCCAGCAGCCAAGATTTCGTGGGCCCCTGGCAGTTCTTC.

The chain links TRBV2 to TRBJ2-2; D not certain. The length of the CDR3 is 15 residues. Per the germline V gene, CDR1 is SNHLY and CDR2 is FYNNEI. Trimming removed 7 bases at V and 5 bases at J, with 17 bases between. The CDR3 DNA reads TGTGCCAGCACCCTCTCTACCCCGGATACCGGGGAGCTGTTTTTT. Protein sequence: CASTLSTPDTGELFF.

The chain is built from TRBV5-4 and TRBJ2-3; 7 bases fit TRBD1. The trim removed 2 bases at V and 1 base at J, leaving 7 bases unmatched. Germline V gene sequence: CDR1 SGHNT, CDR2 YYREEE (reference sequence). This CDR3 has 16 residues. The CDR3 DNA follows: TGTGCCAGCAGCTTTGACCGACAGGGCCGCACAGATACGCAGTATTTT. Its protein is CASSFDRQGRTDTQYF.

The J gene is TRBJ2-2, the V gene TRBV7-9; 7 bases are a match to TRBD2. The V and J ends lost 4 bases and 0 bases, in that order; junction bases with no gene match: 2. Germline CDR1 is SEHNR and CDR2 is FQNEAQ (reference sequence). The CDR3 runs to 15 residues. DNA of the CDR3: TGTGCCAGCAGCTCCGGGACTACGAACACCGGGGAGCTGTTTTTT. Translated, it gives CASSSGTTNTGELFF.

The table lists this clone with a count of one. This rearrangement joins TRBV19 to TRBJ2-6; the D is unclear. The germline V gene encodes CDR1 LNHDA and CDR2 SQIVND (reference sequence). V dropped 1 base and J dropped 0 bases, with 4 bases sitting between them. This CDR3 is built from 15 residues. The CDR3 reads CASSIVPSGANVLTF. In nucleotides, the CDR3 is TGTGCCAGTAGTATAGTCCCCTCTGGGGCCAACGTCCTGACTTTC.

The chain links TRBV24-1 to TRBJ2-2; maybe TRBD2 (6 bases). This CDR3 has 15 amino acids. The germline V and J ends were trimmed by 3 bases and 0 bases, with 7 bases remaining between them. Germline CDR1 and CDR2: KGHDR and SFDVKD. The DNA for the CDR3 is TGTGCCACCAGTGATGCGGGGTCGAACACCGGGGAGCTGTTTTTT. It codes for CATSDAGSNTGELFF.

J is TRBJ1-4 and V is TRBV19; TRBD1 agrees at 10 bases. V lost 5 bases and J lost 3; bases outside the gene matches: 6. Germline lookup yields CDR1 LNHDA and CDR2 SQIVND (reference sequence). CDR3 size: 16 residues. CDR3 amino acids: CASSSSGQGANEKLFF. Here the CDR3 DNA reads TGTGCCAGTAGTTCCTCCGGACAGGGGGCTAATGAAAAACTGTTTTTT.

This chain uses TRBV24-1 with TRBJ2-1; D is unresolved. V lost 2 bases, J lost 0 bases, and 10 bases lay in between. CDR1 is KGHDR and CDR2 is SFDVKD in the germline V gene. CDR3 length equals 16 residues. CDR3 loop: CATSDWHRSSYNEQFF. The CDR3 nucleotides are TGTGCCACCAGTGATTGGCACAGAAGCTCCTACAATGAGCAGTTCTTC.

This chain uses TRBV18 with TRBJ2-3; D may be TRBD1 (6 bases). Trimming shortened V by 3 bases and J by 0 bases, and 22 bases separated the two germline ends. Germline V gives CDR1 KGHSH, CDR2 LQKENI. There are 19 residues in the CDR3. The CDR3 DNA is TGTGCCAGCTCACCCCGGGCAGGGGTTAAAATTTCTAGCACAGATACGCAGTATTTT. Amino acid sequence: CASSPRAGVKISSTDTQYF.

The J gene is TRBJ2-3, the V gene TRBV5-1; 7 nucleotides match TRBD2. V lost 4 bases and J lost 6; bases outside the gene matches: 5. CDR1 is SGHRS, CDR2 YFSETQ, per germline. The CDR3 totals 13 residues. The CDR3 loop reads CASSAGVADTQYF. In DNA, the CDR3 is TGCGCCAGCAGCGCGGGAGTTGCGGATACGCAGTATTTT.